A selection of T cell receptor beta chains follows, all from one sample in a study of response to subunit inactivated influenza vaccine. Via MiXCR, TCRdb re-called the RT-PCR reads, giving one row per CDR3 protein. The table includes 860,000 or so distinct CDR3 sequences, 21% detected once. The input for sequencing was PBMCs from blood, taken around 5 days after vaccination. These receptors all come from a man aged 45-60 years who received an inactivated influenza vaccine. CDR3s include the opening cysteine and the closing phenylalanine or tryptophan. A D gene is named only where the DNA matches it firmly. Rows give clone size only sometimes, using once, few, many, or a class for an expanded clone.

J,D,size,V,CDR3,DNA
TRBJ2-1,TRBD2,.,TRBV28,CASSVSGSYNEQFF,TGTGCCAGCAGTGTTAGCGGGTCCTACAATGAGCAGTTCTTC
TRBJ2-1,.,many,TRBV12-3/TRBV12-4,CASRRDGAYNEQFF,TGTGCCAGCAGACGGGACGGAGCCTACAATGAGCAGTTCTTC
TRBJ2-7,TRBD1,few,TRBV6-1,CASSDFQGARYEQYF,TGTGCCAGCAGCGACTTCCAGGGGGCGCGGTACGAGCAGTACTTC
TRBJ2-3,TRBD2,.,TRBV3-1,CASSQVAGAADTQYF,TGTGCCAGCAGCCAAGTAGCGGGAGCGGCAGATACGCAGTATTTT
TRBJ2-6,.,.,TRBV20-1,CSARPEIWANVLTF,TGCAGTGCTAGACCCGAAATCTGGGCCAACGTCCTGACTTTC
TRBJ1-6,.,.,TRBV11-2,CASSLEVWGRSYNSPLHF,TGTGCCAGCAGCTTAGAGGTCTGGGGGAGATCCTATAATTCACCCCTCCACTTT
TRBJ2-1,.,.,TRBV6-4,CASSHPGQTSRSSYNEQFF,TGTGCCAGCAGTCACCCGGGACAAACTAGCCGAAGCTCCTACAATGAGCAGTTCTTC
TRBJ2-3,TRBD1,once,TRBV2,CASSRLQGASSADTQYF,TGTGCCAGCAGCCGCTTGCAGGGGGCGTCTTCCGCAGATACGCAGTATTTT
TRBJ2-7,.,once,TRBV7-2,CASSLGKGYEQYF,TGTGCCAGCAGCTTAGGGAAGGGTTACGAGCAGTACTTC
TRBJ2-5,.,.,TRBV28,CASSLTQQGKETQYF,TGTGCCAGCAGTTTAACACAACAGGGCAAGGAGACCCAGTACTTC
TRBJ2-1,.,.,TRBV14,CASSQVGGAGNEQFF,TGTGCCAGCAGCCAAGTAGGGGGGGCAGGTAATGAGCAGTTCTTC
TRBJ1-6,.,.,TRBV5-1,CASSLDATNSPLHF,TGCGCCAGCAGCTTGGATGCAACGAATTCACCCCTCCACTTT
TRBJ2-3,TRBD1,.,TRBV12-3/TRBV12-4,CASSLADREWDTQYF,TGTGCCAGCAGTTTAGCCGACAGGGAGTGGGATACGCAGTATTTT
TRBJ2-7,TRBD2,.,TRBV28,CASSKTSGTYEQYF,TGTGCCAGCAGCAAGACTAGCGGGACCTACGAGCAGTACTTC
TRBJ1-5,.,.,TRBV11-2,CASSLGIGMNQPQHF,TGTGCCAGCAGCTTAGGGATAGGGATGAATCAGCCCCAGCATTTT
TRBJ2-5,.,.,TRBV7-9,CASSPPGLTGKTQYF,TGTGCCAGCAGCCCCCCAGGGCTGACGGGGAAGACCCAGTACTTC
TRBJ2-6,.,.,TRBV28,CASIARAGRTGANVLTF,TGTGCCAGCATCGCCCGGGCAGGGAGGACTGGGGCCAACGTCCTGACTTTC
TRBJ1-5,TRBD1,few,TRBV10-3,CAITRQGRDSGQPQHF,TGTGCCATCACCCGACAGGGGAGGGATTCAGGTCAGCCCCAGCATTTT
TRBJ1-1,.,.,TRBV9,CASSVAWGNTEAFF,TGTGCCAGCAGCGTAGCGTGGGGGAACACTGAAGCTTTCTTT
TRBJ1-2,.,.,TRBV7-2,CASSLGRQVHGYTF,TGTGCCAGCAGCTTAGGGAGACAGGTACATGGCTACACCTTC
TRBJ2-1,.,few,TRBV6-2/TRBV6-3,CASSYTRGNEQFF,TGTGCCAGCAGTTACACCAGGGGCAATGAGCAGTTCTTC
TRBJ2-1,.,.,TRBV27,CASSRGPRYNEQFF,TGTGCCAGCAGCCGCGGGCCGCGCTACAATGAGCAGTTCTTC
TRBJ2-7,.,few,TRBV6-2/TRBV6-3,CASSYSTEQYF,TGTGCCAGCAGTTATTCAACGGAACAGTACTTC
TRBJ1-3,.,.,TRBV5-6,CASSWGTRNGNTIYF,TGTGCCAGCAGCTGGGGCACTAGGAATGGAAACACCATATATTTT
TRBJ2-7,TRBD1,many,TRBV4-3,CASSQVRGTGGEQYF,TGCGCCAGCAGCCAAGTCAGAGGGACAGGGGGCGAGCAGTACTTC
TRBJ1-4,.,few,TRBV7-9,CASSLSAGHKTF,TGTGCCAGCAGCCTTTCCGCCGGACACAAAACTTTT
TRBJ2-2,.,.,TRBV14,CASSHWRSTNTGELFF,TGTGCCAGCAGCCACTGGAGGTCCACGAACACCGGGGAGCTGTTTTTT
TRBJ1-6,.,.,TRBV6-5,CASSYSSGAYNSPLHF,TGTGCCAGCAGTTACTCCTCAGGGGCGTATAATTCACCCCTCCACTTT
TRBJ2-1,TRBD2,few,TRBV7-3,CASSPQPASGRSGNEQFF,TGTGCCAGCAGCCCCCAACCGGCTAGCGGGAGATCGGGGAATGAGCAGTTCTTC
TRBJ2-3,.,few,TRBV4-3,CASSQDLGTDTQYF,TGCGCCAGCAGCCAAGATTTAGGCACAGATACGCAGTATTTT
TRBJ2-1,.,few,TRBV6-2/TRBV6-3,CASRSGRAYNEQFF,TGTGCCAGCAGGTCGGGCCGCGCCTACAATGAGCAGTTCTTC
TRBJ2-6,TRBD2,.,TRBV11-2,CASSLRGVLSGANVLTF,TGTGCCAGCAGCTTGCGGGGGGTCCTCTCTGGGGCCAACGTCCTGACTTTC